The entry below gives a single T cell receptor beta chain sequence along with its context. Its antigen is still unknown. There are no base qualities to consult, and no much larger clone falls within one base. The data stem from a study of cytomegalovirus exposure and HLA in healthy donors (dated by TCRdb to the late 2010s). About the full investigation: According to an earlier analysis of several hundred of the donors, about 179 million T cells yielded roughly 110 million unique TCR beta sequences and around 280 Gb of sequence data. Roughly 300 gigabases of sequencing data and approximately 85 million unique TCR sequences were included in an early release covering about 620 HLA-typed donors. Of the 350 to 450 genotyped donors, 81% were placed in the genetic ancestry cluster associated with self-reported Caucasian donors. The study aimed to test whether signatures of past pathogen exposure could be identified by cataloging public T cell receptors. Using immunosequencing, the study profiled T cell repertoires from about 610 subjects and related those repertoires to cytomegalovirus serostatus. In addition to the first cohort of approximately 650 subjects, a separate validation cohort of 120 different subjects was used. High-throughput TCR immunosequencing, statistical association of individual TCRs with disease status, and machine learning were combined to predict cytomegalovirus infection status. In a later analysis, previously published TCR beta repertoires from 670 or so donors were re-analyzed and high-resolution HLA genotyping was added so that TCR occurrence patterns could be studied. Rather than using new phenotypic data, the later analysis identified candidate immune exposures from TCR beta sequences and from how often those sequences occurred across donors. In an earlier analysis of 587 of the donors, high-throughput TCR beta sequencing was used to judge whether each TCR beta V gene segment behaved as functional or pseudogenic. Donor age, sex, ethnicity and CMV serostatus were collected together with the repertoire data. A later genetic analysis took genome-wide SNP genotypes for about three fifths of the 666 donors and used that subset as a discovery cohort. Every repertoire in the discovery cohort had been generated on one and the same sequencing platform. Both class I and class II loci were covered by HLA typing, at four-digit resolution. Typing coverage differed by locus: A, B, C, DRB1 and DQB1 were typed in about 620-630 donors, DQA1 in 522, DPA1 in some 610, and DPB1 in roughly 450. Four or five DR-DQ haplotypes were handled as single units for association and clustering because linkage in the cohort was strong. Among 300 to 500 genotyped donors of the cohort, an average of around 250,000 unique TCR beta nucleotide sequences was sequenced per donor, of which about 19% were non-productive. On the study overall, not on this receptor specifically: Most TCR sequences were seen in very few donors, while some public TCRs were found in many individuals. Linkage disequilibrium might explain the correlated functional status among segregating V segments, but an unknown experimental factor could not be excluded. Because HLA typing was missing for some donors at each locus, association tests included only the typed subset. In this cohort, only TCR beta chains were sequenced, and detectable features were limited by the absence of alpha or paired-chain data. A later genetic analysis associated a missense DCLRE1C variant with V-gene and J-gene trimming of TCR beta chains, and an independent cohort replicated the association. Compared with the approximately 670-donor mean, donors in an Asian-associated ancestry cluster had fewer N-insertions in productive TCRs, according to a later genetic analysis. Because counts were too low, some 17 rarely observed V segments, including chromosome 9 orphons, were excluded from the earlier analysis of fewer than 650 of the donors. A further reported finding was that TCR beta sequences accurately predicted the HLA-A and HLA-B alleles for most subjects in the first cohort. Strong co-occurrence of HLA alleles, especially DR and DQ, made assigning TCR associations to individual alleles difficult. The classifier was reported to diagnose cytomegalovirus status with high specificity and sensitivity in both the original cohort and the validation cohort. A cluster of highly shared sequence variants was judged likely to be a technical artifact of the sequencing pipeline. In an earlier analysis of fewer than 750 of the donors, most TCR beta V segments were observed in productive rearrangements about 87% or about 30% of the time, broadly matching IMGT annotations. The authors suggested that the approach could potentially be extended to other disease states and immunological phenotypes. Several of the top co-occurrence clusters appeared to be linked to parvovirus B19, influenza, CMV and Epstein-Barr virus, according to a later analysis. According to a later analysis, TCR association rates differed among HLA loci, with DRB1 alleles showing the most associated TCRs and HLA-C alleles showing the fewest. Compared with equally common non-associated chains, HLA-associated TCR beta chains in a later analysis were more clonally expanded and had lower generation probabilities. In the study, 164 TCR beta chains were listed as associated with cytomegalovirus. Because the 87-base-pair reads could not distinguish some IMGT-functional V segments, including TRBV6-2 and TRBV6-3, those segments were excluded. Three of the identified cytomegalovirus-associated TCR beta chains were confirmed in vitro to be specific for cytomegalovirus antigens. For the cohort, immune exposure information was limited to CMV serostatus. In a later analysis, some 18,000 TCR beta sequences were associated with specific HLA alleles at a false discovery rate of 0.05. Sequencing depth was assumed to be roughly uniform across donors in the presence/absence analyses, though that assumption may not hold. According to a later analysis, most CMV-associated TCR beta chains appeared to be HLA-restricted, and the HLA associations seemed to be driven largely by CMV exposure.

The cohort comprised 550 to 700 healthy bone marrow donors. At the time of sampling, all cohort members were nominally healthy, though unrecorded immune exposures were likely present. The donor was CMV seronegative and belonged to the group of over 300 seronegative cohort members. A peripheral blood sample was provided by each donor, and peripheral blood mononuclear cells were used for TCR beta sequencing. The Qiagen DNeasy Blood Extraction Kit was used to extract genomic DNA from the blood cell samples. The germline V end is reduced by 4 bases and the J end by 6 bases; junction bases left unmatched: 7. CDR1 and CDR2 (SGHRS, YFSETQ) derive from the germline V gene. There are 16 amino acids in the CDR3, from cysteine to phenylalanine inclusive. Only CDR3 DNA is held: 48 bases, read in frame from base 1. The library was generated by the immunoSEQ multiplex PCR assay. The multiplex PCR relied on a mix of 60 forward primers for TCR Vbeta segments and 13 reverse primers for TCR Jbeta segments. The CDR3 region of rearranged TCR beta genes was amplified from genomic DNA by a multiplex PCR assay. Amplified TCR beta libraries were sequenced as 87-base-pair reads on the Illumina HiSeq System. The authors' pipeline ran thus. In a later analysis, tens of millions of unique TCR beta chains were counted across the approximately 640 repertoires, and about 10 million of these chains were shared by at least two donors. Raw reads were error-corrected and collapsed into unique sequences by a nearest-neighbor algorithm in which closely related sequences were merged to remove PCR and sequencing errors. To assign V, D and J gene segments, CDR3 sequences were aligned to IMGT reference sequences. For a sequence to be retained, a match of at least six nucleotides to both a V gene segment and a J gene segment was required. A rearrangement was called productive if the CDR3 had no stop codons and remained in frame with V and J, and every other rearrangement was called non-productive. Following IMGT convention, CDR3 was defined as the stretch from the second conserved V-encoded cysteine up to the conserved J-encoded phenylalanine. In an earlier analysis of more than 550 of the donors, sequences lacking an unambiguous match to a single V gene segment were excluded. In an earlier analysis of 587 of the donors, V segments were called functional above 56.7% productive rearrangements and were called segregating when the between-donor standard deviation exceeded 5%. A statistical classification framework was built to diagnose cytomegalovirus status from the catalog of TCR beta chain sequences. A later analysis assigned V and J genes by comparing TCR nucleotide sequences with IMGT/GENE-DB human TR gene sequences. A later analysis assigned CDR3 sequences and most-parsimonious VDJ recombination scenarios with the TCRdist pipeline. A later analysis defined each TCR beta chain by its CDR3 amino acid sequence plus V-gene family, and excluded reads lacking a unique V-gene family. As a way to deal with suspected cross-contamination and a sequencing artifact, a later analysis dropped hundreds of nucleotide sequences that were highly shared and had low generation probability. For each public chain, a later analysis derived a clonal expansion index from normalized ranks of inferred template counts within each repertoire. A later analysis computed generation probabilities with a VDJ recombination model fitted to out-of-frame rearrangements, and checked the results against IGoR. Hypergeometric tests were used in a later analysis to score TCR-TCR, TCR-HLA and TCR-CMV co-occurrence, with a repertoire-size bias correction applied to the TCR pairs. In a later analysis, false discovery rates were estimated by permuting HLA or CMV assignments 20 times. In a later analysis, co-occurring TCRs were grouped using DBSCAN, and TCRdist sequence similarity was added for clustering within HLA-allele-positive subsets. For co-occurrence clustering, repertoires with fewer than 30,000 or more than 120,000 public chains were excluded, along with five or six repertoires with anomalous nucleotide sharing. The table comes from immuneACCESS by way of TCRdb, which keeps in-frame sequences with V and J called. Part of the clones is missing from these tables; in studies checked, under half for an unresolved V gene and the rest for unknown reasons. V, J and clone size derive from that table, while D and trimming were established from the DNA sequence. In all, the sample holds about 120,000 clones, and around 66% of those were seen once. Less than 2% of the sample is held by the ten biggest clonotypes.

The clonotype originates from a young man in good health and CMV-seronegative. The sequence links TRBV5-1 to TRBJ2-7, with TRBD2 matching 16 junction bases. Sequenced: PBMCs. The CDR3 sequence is CASSAGLAGGPVEQYF. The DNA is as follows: TGCGCCAGCAGCGCGGGACTAGCGGGAGGGCCGGTCGAGCAGTACTTC.